This TCR beta chain comes out of a study of cytomegalovirus exposure and HLA in healthy donors. Overall study results and limits: Later analysis found that TCR beta chains associated with HLA were more clonally expanded than other, equally common chains. The majority of CMV-associated TCR beta chains were reported as apparently HLA-restricted in a later analysis. In a later analysis, a missense DCLRE1C variant was linked to TCR beta V- and J-gene trimming.

In regard to this clone: What it recognizes is unknown.

The PCR used 60 Vbeta and 13 Jbeta primers. Some clones are missing from TCRdb's copy, which holds only in-frame ones; the method was immunoSEQ multiplex PCR. This table holds around 140,000 clones, 60% to 80% found once. CDR1 is SGHTA and CDR2 is FQGNSA in the germline V gene. The V gene lost 4 bases and the J gene lost 8 bases, with 7 bases spanning the gap. This CDR3 is built from 11 residues. The sequence came from a male donor in good health and CMV-seronegative. Sequenced material: PBMCs. V gene TRBV7-2 combines with J gene TRBJ2-3; D is unresolved. CDR3: CASSYPGTQYF. CDR3 in DNA: TGTGCCAGCAGCTACCCGGGTACGCAGTATTTT.